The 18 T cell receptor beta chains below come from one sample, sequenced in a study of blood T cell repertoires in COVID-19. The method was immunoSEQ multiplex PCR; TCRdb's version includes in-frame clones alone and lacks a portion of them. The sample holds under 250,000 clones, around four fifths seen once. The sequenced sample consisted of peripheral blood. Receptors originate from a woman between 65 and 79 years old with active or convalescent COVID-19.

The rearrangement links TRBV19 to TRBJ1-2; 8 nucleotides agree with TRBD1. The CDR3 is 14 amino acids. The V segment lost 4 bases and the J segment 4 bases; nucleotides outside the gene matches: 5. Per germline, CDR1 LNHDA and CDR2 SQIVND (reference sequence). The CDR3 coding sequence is TGTGCCAGTAGTACTACAGGGGGAGGCTATGGCTACACCTTC. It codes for CASSTTGGGYGYTF.

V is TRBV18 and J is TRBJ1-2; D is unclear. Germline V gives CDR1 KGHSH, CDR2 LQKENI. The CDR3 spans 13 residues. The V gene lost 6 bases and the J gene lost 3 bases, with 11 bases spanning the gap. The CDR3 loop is CASSLGSDYGYTF. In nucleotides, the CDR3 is TGTGCCAGCTCCCTCGGGTCCGACTATGGCTACACCTTC.

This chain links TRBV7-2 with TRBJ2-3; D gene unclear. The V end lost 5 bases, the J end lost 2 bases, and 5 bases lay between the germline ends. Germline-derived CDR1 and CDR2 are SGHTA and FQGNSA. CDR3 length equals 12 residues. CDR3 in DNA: TGTGCCAGCAGCCCCATCACAGATACGCAGTATTTT. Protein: CASSPITDTQYF.

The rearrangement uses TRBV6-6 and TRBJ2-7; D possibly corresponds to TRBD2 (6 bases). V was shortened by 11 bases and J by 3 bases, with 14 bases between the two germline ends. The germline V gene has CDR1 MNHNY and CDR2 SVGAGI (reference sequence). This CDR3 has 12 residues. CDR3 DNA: TGTGCCTCCGGGAGAGGAGACTACGAGCAGTACTTC. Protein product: CASGRGDYEQYF.

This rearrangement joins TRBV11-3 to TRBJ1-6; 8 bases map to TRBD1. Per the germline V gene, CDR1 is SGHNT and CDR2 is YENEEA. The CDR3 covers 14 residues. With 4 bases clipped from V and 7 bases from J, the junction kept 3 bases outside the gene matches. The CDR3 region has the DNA TGTGCCAGCAGCTCGGACAGGGTGAATTCACCCCTCCACTTT. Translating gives CASSSDRVNSPLHF.

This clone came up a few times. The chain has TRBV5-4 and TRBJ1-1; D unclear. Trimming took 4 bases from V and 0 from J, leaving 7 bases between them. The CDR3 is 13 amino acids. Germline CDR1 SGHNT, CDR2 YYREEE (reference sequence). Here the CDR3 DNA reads TGTGCCAGCAGCCAAAACATGAACACTGAAGCTTTCTTT. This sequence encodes CASSQNMNTEAFF.

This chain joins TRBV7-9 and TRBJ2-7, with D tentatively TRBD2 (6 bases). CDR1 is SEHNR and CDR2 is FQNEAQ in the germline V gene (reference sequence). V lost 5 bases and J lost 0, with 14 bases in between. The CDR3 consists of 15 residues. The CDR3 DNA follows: TGTGCCAGCAGCCCGGGGAGGAGCCGCTCCTACGAGCAGTACTTC. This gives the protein CASSPGRSRSYEQYF. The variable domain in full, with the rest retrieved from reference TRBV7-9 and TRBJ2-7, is DTGVSQNPRHKITKRGQNVTFRCDPISEHNRLYWYRQTLGQGPEFLTYFQNEAQLEKSRLLSDRFSAERPKGSFSTLEIQRTEQGDSAMYLCASSPGRSRSYEQYFGPGTRLTVT.

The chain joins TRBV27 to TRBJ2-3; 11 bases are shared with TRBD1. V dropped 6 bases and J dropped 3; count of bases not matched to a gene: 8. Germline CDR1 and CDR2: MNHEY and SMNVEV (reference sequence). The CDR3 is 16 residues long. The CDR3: CASSAVGQGVTDTQYF. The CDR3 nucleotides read TGTGCCAGCAGCGCCGTGGGACAGGGGGTTACAGATACGCAGTATTTT.

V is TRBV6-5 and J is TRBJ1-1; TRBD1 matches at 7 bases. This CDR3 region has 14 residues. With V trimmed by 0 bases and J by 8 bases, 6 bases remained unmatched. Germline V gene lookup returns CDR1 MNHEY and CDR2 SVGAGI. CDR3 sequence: CASSYSGGQPEAFF. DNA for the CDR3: TGTGCCAGCAGTTACTCGGGGGGACAGCCCGAAGCTTTCTTT.

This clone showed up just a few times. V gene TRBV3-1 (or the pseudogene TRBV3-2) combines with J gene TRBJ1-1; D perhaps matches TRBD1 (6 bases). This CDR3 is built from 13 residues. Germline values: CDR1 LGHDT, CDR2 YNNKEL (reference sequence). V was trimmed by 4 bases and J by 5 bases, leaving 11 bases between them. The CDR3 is CASSPSQGTEAFF. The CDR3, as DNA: TGTGCCAGCAGCCCCAGCCAGGGGACTGAAGCTTTCTTT.

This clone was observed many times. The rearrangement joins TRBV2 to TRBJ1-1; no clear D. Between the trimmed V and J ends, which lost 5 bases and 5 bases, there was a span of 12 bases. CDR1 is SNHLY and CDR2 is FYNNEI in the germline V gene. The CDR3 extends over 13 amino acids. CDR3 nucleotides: TGTGCCAGCAGTAGGTACGTGGAGACTGAAGCTTTCTTT. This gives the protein CASSRYVETEAFF.

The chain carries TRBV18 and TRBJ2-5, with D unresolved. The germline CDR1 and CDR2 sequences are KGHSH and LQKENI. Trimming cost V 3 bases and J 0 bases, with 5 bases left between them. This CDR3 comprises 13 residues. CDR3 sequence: CASSPGYQETQYF. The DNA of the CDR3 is TGTGCCAGCTCACCTGGCTACCAAGAGACCCAGTACTTC.

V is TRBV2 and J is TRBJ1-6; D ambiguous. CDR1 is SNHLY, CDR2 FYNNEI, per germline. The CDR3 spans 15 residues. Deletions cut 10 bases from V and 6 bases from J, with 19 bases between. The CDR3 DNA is TGTGCCACCCGAGGTGGTAGCAGTACTAATTCACCCCTCCACTTT. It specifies CATRGGSSTNSPLHF.

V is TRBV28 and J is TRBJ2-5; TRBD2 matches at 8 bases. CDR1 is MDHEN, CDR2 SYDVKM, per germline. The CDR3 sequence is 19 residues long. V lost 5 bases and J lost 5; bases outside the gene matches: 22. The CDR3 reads CASSHQRGLGTRPWETQYF. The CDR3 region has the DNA TGTGCCAGCAGTCACCAAAGAGGGCTCGGGACTAGGCCCTGGGAGACCCAGTACTTC.

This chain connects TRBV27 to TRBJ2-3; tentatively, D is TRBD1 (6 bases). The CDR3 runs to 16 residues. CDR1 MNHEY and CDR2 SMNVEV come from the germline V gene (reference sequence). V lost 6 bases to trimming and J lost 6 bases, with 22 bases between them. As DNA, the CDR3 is TGTGCCAGCAGCGCTCTACAGGGTGGGGCGGCGGATACGCAGTATTTT. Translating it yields CASSALQGGAADTQYF.

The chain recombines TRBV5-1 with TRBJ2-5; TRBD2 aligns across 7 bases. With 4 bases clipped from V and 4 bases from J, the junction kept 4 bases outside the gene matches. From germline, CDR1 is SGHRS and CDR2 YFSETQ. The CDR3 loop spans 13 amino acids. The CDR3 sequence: CASSPGLVETQYF. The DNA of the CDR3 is TGCGCCAGCAGCCCCGGACTAGTAGAGACCCAGTACTTC.

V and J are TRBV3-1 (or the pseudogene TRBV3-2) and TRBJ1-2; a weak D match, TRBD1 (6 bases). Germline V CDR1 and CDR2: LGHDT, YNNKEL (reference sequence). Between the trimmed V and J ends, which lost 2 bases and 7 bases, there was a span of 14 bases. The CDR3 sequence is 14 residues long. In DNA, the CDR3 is TGTGCCAGCAGCCAAACCGGGACACCCATTGGCTACACCTTC. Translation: CASSQTGTPIGYTF.

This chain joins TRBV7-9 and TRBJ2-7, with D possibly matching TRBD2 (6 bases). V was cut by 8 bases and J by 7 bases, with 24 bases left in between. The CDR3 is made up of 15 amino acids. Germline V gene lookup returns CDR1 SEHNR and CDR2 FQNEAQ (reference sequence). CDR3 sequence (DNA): TGTGCCAGCCAAAACCTCGGGGGTGGTGATGGGGAGCAGTACTTC. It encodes CASQNLGGGDGEQYF.